The rows below give T cell receptor beta chains drawn from one sample of a study of blood T cell repertoires in COVID-19. Sequencing used immunoSEQ multiplex PCR; TCRdb keeps in-frame clones, though not all of them. The table has around 210,000 clones, roughly 88% seen once. What was sequenced was peripheral blood. Receptor source: a man aged 50-59 years with COVID-19, enrolled during active disease. The CDR3 runs from the conserved cysteine through the conserved F or W. A D gene is named only where the DNA matches it firmly. Rows give clone size only sometimes, using once, few, many, or a class for an expanded clone.

TRBJ2-7,TRBD1,TRBV27,.,CASSLWVPGQGYEQYF,TGTGCCAGCAGTTTATGGGTCCCCGGACAGGGGTACGAGCAGTACTTC
TRBJ2-7,.,TRBV4-2,.,CASALAGRVPSYEQYF,TGTGCCAGCGCACTTGCGGGGCGGGTCCCCTCCTACGAGCAGTACTTC
TRBJ1-1,.,TRBV13,.,CASSRVPNTEAFF,TGTGCCAGCAGCCGGGTACCGAACACTGAAGCTTTCTTT
TRBJ2-5,TRBD2,TRBV30,.,CAWSVVGGSAQYF,TGTGCCTGGAGTGTAGTGGGAGGGAGCGCCCAGTACTTC
TRBJ2-2,.,TRBV29-1,.,CSVGGRWPGELFF,TGCAGCGTTGGGGGGAGGTGGCCCGGGGAGCTGTTTTTT
TRBJ1-5,.,TRBV27,.,CASQQGPDQPQHF,TGTGCCAGCCAACAGGGTCCCGATCAGCCCCAGCATTTT
TRBJ2-1,.,TRBV7-9,.,CASSLEGGGSGYNEQFF,TGTGCCAGCAGCTTAGAAGGCGGCGGATCGGGGTACAATGAGCAGTTCTTC
TRBJ1-6,.,TRBV5-8,.,CASSSDNLSYNSPLHF,TGTGCCAGCAGCTCCGACAACCTCTCCTATAATTCACCCCTCCACTTT
TRBJ1-5,.,TRBV6-5,.,CASTFSGGNVGPQHF,TGTGCCAGCACCTTTTCTGGGGGGAACGTCGGGCCCCAGCATTTT
TRBJ2-3,TRBD1,TRBV18,.,CASSPGTGRRGFPDTQYF,TGTGCCAGCTCACCCGGGACAGGGAGGCGAGGGTTCCCAGATACGCAGTATTTT
TRBJ2-3,TRBD1,TRBV9,.,CAQGAGRADTQYF,TGTGCCCAGGGGGCAGGGCGGGCAGATACGCAGTATTTT
TRBJ2-5,.,TRBV5-6,once,CASSLGELQETQYF,TGTGCCAGCAGCTTGGGGGAGCTCCAAGAGACCCAGTACTTC
TRBJ2-7,.,TRBV7-9,few,CASSLALSGSDEQYF,TGTGCCAGCAGCTTAGCCCTCAGCGGCAGCGACGAGCAGTACTTC
TRBJ2-7,.,TRBV2,.,CASSDGASYEQYF,TGTGCCAGCAGTGACGGAGCCTCCTACGAGCAGTACTTC
TRBJ2-7,.,TRBV9,.,CASSVGLPPIDEQYF,TGTGCCAGCAGCGTAGGACTGCCCCCGATAGACGAGCAGTACTTC
TRBJ2-7,.,TRBV6-2/TRBV6-3,.,CASSYYPDRGIYEQYF,TGTGCCAGCAGTTACTACCCAGATCGAGGGATCTACGAGCAGTACTTC
TRBJ2-7,TRBD1,TRBV6-6,.,CASSRTLSGDSSYEQYF,TGTGCCAGCAGTCGAACTCTCTCCGGGGACAGCTCCTACGAGCAGTACTTC
TRBJ1-3,TRBD1,TRBV7-2,.,CASSLEGAGGNTIYF,TGTGCCAGCAGCTTAGAGGGGGCGGGAGGAAACACCATATATTTT
TRBJ1-5,.,TRBV28,.,CASSLIIGYQPQHF,TGTGCCAGCAGTTTAATCATCGGTTATCAGCCCCAGCATTTT
TRBJ1-4,TRBD1,TRBV5-4,.,CASSPAGTANEKLFF,TGTGCCAGCAGCCCCGCCGGGACAGCTAATGAAAAACTGTTTTTT
TRBJ2-1,.,TRBV18,.,CASSPKGGSNEQFF,TGTGCCAGCTCCCCGAAGGGGGGGAGCAATGAGCAGTTCTTC
TRBJ2-7,.,TRBV5-1,.,CASSLGPSEEQYF,TGCGCCAGCAGCTTGGGCCCCAGTGAAGAGCAGTACTTC
TRBJ1-2,TRBD1,TRBV15,once,CATSRGQGDYGYTF,TGTGCCACCAGCAGAGGACAGGGAGACTATGGCTACACCTTC
TRBJ1-3,TRBD1,TRBV27,once,CASGTGENTIYF,TGTGCCAGCGGGACAGGTGAAAACACCATATATTTT
TRBJ2-2,TRBD2,TRBV13,.,CASSHPGTSRLTGELFF,TGTGCCAGCAGCCACCCAGGGACTAGCAGACTCACCGGGGAGCTGTTTTTT
TRBJ2-7,TRBD2,TRBV5-1,.,CASSLAGTSGYEQYF,TGCGCCAGCAGCTTGGCCGGGACTAGCGGTTACGAGCAGTACTTC
TRBJ2-5,.,TRBV29-1,.,CSGRSAETQYF,TGCAGCGGAAGGAGTGCAGAGACCCAGTACTTC
TRBJ1-3,.,TRBV12-3/TRBV12-4,.,CATRGPGRNTIYF,TGTGCCACTAGAGGGCCGGGCCGAAACACCATATATTTT
TRBJ2-5,.,TRBV18,.,CASSPTTGREETQYF,TGTGCCAGCTCACCTACCACTGGCCGGGAAGAGACCCAGTACTTC
TRBJ2-3,.,TRBV10-2,.,CASATTATDTQYF,TGCGCCAGCGCCACGACAGCCACAGATACGCAGTATTTT
TRBJ2-3,.,TRBV3-1/TRBV3-2,.,CASTPPGGEATDTQFF,TGTGCCAGCACCCCTCCCGGGGGTGAAGCCACAGATACGCAGTTTTTT
TRBJ2-1,.,TRBV7-9,.,CASSLDTFDEQFF,TGTGCCAGCAGCTTAGACACCTTCGATGAGCAGTTCTTC
TRBJ2-5,TRBD1,TRBV23-1,.,CASSLPGSDRKETQYF,TGCGCCAGCAGTCTTCCGGGTTCGGACAGGAAAGAGACCCAGTACTTC
TRBJ2-1,.,TRBV5-1,.,CASSPELLGSYNEQFF,TGCGCCAGCAGCCCTGAACTTCTCGGCTCCTACAATGAGCAGTTCTTC
TRBJ2-7,.,TRBV5-4,.,CASSLAVIANEQYF,TGTGCCAGCAGCTTGGCCGTTATAGCGAACGAGCAGTACTTC
TRBJ1-5,.,TRBV6-1,.,CASSEPSGNQPQHF,TGTGCCAGCAGTGAACCCAGTGGCAATCAGCCCCAGCATTTT
TRBJ2-1,TRBD1,TRBV18,.,CASSPMRGQYNEQFF,TGTGCCAGCTCACCAATGAGGGGGCAGTACAATGAGCAGTTCTTC
TRBJ2-5,.,TRBV30,.,CAWSGQGIGTQYF,TGTGCCTGGAGTGGTCAGGGAATAGGGACCCAGTACTTC
TRBJ2-7,TRBD1,TRBV5-6,.,CASSWGPGQSYEQYF,TGTGCCAGCAGCTGGGGACCGGGACAGAGCTACGAGCAGTACTTC
TRBJ1-4,.,TRBV28,.,CASSSSMQGNEKLFF,TGTGCCAGCAGCTCTTCTATGCAGGGCAACGAAAAACTGTTTTTT